Sequencing of this T cell receptor beta chain was carried out in a study of PD-L1 blockade in urothelial cancer. Looking at the study overall: Patients' atezolizumab regimen, 1,200 mg intravenously every 3 weeks, began in the mid-2010s. The authors examined blood 3 weeks (second dose) and 6 weeks after treatment start. Blood samples had a median of approximately 150,000 T cells.

A remark on this clone: Its antigen remains unknown.

Here immunoSEQ multiplex PCR was the method, and the copy in TCRdb shows in-frame clones only, minus some. The sample has around 45,000 clones, around 90% seen once; the top ten hold 11% to 15%. Trimming cost V 0 bases and J 3 bases, with 12 bases left between them. The CDR3 spans 15 residues. Study-wide results and caveats: Tumor-associated blood clones were expanded more by durable-benefit patients at 3 weeks.

The chain is built from TRBV23-1 and TRBJ2-7; D gene unclear. TRBV23-1 is annotated as an ORF whose role is uncertain. Material: PBMCs, obtained around atezolizumab (anti-PD-L1) treatment. The TCR sequence derives from a woman in her sixties with urothelial cancer. CDR3 DNA sequence: TGCGCCAGCAGTCAATCTAGGCTAGTGTACTACGAGCAGTACTTC. This translates into CASSQSRLVYYEQYF.